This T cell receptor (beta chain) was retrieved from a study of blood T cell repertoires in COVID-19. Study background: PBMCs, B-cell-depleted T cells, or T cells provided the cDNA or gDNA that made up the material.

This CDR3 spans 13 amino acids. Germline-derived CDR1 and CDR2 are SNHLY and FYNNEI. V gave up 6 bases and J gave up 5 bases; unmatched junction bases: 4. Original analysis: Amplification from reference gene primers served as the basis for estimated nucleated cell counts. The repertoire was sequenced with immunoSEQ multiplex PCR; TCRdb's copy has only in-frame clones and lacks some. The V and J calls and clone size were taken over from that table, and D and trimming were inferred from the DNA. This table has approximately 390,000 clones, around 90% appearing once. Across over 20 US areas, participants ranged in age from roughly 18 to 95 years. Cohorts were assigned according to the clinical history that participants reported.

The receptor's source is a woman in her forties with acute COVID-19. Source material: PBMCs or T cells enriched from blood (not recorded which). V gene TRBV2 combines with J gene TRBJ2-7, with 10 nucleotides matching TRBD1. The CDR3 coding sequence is TGTGCCAGCAGGGAGACAGGGGGCCACGAGCAGTACTTC. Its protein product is CASRETGGHEQYF.